This is a list of T cell receptor beta chains from one sample in a study of cytomegalovirus exposure and HLA in healthy donors. The protocol was immunoSEQ multiplex PCR, while the TCRdb copy is restricted to in-frame clones and leaves out a portion. The table has 300,000 to 400,000 clones, around 90% seen once. Material for sequencing was PBMCs. These receptors were taken from a man aged 25-40 years in good health and CMV-seronegative. The CDR3 runs from the conserved cysteine through the conserved F or W. Each record gives: D gene, clone size, J gene, CDR3 length, V gene, CDR3 protein, CDR3 DNA. D genes are given only for firm matches. Clone size is given for some rows only: seen once, a few or many times, or a class if the clone is expanded.

>.|.|TRBJ1-6|14|TRBV6-6
CASSYHPPQSPLHF
TGTGCCAGCAGTTACCATCCCCCTCAGTCACCCCTCCACTTT
>TRBD1|.|TRBJ1-2|13|TRBV2
CASRGTGSYGYTF
TGTGCCAGCAGGGGGACAGGGTCCTATGGCTACACCTTC
>.|.|TRBJ1-5|17|TRBV19
CASSIPRRGGSNQPQHF
TGTGCCAGTAGCATACCCCGAAGGGGGGGATCTAATCAGCCCCAGCATTTT
>.|once|TRBJ2-7|13|TRBV6-5
CASGRQAAYEQYF
TGTGCCAGCGGGCGACAGGCTGCCTACGAGCAGTACTTC
>.|.|TRBJ1-5|15|TRBV12-5
CASGFEGTGNQPQHF
TGTGCTAGTGGTTTTGAGGGAACGGGCAATCAGCCCCAGCATTTT
>.|.|TRBJ2-1|13|TRBV27
CASKGDGYNEQFF
TGTGCCAGCAAGGGGGATGGCTACAATGAGCAGTTCTTC
>.|.|TRBJ2-3|16|TRBV5-8
CASSPTISLGTDTQYF
TGTGCCAGCAGCCCGACGATATCCCTAGGCACAGATACGCAGTATTTT
>TRBD2|.|TRBJ2-1|18|TRBV5-1
CASSLGLAGGTSYNEQFF
TGCGCCAGCAGCCTGGGACTAGCGGGGGGAACATCCTACAATGAGCAGTTCTTC
>TRBD1|once|TRBJ1-1|15|TRBV6-6
CASSQPGQENTEAFF
TGTGCCAGCAGCCAACCAGGACAGGAGAACACTGAAGCTTTCTTT
>.|.|TRBJ2-1|12|TRBV5-8
CASSRSYNEQFF
TGTGCCAGCAGCCGGTCTTACAATGAGCAGTTCTTC
>TRBD2|.|TRBJ2-3|19|TRBV15
CATSREPLIAGDTTDTQYF
TGTGCCACCAGCAGGGAACCCCTTATAGCGGGGGACACCACAGATACGCAGTATTTT
>.|.|TRBJ1-3|13|TRBV29-1
CSVNELSGNTIYF
TGCAGCGTTAATGAGTTATCTGGAAACACCATATATTTT
>.|few|TRBJ2-7|11|TRBV23-1
CASPSVNEQYF
TGCGCCAGCCCCTCGGTGAACGAGCAGTACTTC
>TRBD1|.|TRBJ2-3|17|TRBV27
CASSILQGTAIPDTQYF
TGTGCCAGCAGCATTCTCCAAGGGACAGCCATCCCAGATACGCAGTATTTT
>TRBD2|.|TRBJ2-7|16|TRBV6-5
CASSSSTSGGTYEQYF
TGTGCCAGCAGTTCCTCTACTAGCGGGGGGACCTACGAGCAGTACTTC
>TRBD1|.|TRBJ1-4|15|TRBV5-1
CASSGQGVLNEKLFF
TGCGCCAGCAGCGGGCAGGGGGTACTAAATGAAAAACTGTTTTTT
>TRBD1|.|TRBJ2-5|14|TRBV11-2
CASRQGTGGETQYF
TGTGCCAGCAGGCAGGGGACAGGGGGTGAGACCCAGTACTTC
>.|few|TRBJ1-1|12|TRBV6-6
CASSDRNTEAFF
TGTGCCAGCAGCGACAGGAACACTGAAGCTTTCTTT
>TRBD1|.|TRBJ2-7|15|TRBV11-2
CASSPSQGAGYEQYF
TGTGCCAGCAGCCCCTCACAGGGGGCAGGGTACGAGCAGTACTTC
>TRBD2|.|TRBJ2-1|19|TRBV4-1
CASSQDWGTSGVSYNEQFF
TGCGCCAGCAGCCAAGATTGGGGGACTAGCGGGGTCTCCTACAATGAGCAGTTCTTC
>TRBD1|.|TRBJ1-1|14|TRBV6-5
CASSPQGWNTEAFF
TGTGCCAGCAGTCCACAGGGGTGGAACACTGAAGCTTTCTTT
>TRBD2|.|TRBJ2-5|13|TRBV29-1
CSALAGAPPTQYF
TGCAGCGCGCTAGCGGGGGCACCTCCGACCCAGTACTTC
>.|.|TRBJ1-1|15|TRBV6-5
CASLNGAGLNTEAFF
TGTGCCAGCCTTAATGGGGCAGGGCTGAACACTGAAGCTTTCTTT
>.|.|TRBJ1-5|15|TRBV6-1
CATHRDTVGNQPQHF
TGTGCCACCCATCGGGACACCGTCGGCAATCAGCCCCAGCATTTT
>.|.|TRBJ1-6|16|TRBV27
CASSRQLSSYNSPLHF
TGTGCCAGCAGTCGACAGTTGAGCTCCTATAATTCACCCCTCCACTTT
>TRBD1|.|TRBJ2-7|14|TRBV5-3
CARSSQGQGCEQYF
TGTGCCAGAAGCTCACAAGGACAGGGCTGCGAGCAGTACTTC
>.|.|TRBJ1-6|16|TRBV5-1
CASSLAGGRYNSPLHF
TGCGCCAGCAGCTTGGCCGGAGGGAGGTATAATTCACCCCTCCACTTT
>.|.|TRBJ2-2|17|TRBV4-3
CASSQEQGIQNTGELFF
TGCGCCAGCAGCCAAGAACAGGGTATTCAGAACACCGGGGAGCTGTTTTTT
>.|.|TRBJ2-7|14|TRBV4-3
CASSQDQKYYEQYF
TGCGCCAGCAGCCAAGATCAGAAGTACTACGAGCAGTACTTC
>.|once|TRBJ1-1|14|TRBV5-1
CASSLASGGPEAFF
TGCGCCAGCAGCTTGGCCTCGGGAGGGCCTGAAGCTTTCTTT
>TRBD2|once|TRBJ2-7|16|TRBV4-3
CASSQEASGLSYEQYF
TGCGCCAGCAGCCAAGAGGCTAGCGGCCTCTCCTACGAGCAGTACTTC
>.|.|TRBJ2-5|13|TRBV4-1
CASSQGAEETQYF
TGCGCCAGCAGCCAGGGGGCTGAAGAGACCCAGTACTTC
>TRBD1|.|TRBJ1-1|15|TRBV18
CASSPITGGNTEAFF
TGTGCCAGCTCACCAATCACAGGGGGGAACACTGAAGCTTTCTTT
>.|.|TRBJ2-4|16|TRBV14
CASSQDLGTTPHIQYF
TGTGCCAGCAGCCAAGATCTTGGCACCACCCCTCACATTCAGTACTTC
>TRBD2|.|TRBJ2-1|15|TRBV5-4
CASSSGTSDYNEQFF
TGTGCCAGCAGCTCCGGGACTAGCGATTACAATGAGCAGTTCTTC